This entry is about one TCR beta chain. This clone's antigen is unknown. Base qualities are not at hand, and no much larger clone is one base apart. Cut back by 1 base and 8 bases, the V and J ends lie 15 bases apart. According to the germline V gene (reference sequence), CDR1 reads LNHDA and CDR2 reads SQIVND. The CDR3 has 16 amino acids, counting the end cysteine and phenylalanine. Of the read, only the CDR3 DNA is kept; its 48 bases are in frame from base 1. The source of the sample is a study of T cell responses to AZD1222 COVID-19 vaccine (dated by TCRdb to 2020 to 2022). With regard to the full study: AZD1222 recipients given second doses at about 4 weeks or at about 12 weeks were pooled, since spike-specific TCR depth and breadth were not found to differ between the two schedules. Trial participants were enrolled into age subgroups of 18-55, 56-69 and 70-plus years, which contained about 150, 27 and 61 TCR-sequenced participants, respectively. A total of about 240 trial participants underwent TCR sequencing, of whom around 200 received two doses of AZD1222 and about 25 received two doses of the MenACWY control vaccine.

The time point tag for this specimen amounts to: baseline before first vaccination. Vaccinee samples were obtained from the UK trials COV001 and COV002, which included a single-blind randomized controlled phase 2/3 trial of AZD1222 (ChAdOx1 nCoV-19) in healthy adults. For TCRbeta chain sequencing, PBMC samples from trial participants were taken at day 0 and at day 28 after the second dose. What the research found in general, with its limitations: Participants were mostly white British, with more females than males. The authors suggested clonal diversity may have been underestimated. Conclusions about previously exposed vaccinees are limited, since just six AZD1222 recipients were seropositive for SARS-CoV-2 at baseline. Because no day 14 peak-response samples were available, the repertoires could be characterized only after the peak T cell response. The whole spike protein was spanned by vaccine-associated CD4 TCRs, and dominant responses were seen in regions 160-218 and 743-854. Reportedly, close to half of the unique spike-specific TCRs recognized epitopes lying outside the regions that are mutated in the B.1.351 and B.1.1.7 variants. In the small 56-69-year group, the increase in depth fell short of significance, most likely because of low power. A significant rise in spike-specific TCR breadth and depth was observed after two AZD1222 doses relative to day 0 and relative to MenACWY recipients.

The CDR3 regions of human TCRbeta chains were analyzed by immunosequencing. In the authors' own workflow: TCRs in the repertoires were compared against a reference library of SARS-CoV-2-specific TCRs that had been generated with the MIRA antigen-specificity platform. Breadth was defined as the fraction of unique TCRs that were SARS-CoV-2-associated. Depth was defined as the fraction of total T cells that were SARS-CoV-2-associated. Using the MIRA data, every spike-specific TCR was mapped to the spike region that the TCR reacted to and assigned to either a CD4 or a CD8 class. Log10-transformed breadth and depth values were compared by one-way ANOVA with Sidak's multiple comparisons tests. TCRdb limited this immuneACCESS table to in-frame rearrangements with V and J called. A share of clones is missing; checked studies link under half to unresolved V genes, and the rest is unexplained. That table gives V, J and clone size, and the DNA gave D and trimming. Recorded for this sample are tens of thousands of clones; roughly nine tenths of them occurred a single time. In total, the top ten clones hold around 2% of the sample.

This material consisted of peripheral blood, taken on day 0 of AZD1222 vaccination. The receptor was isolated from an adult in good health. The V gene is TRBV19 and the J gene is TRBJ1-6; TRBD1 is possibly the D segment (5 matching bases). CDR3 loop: CASSIVGTVPDSPLHF. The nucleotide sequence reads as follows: TGTGCCAGTAGTATAGTTGGGACTGTCCCGGATTCACCCCTCCACTTT.